The clone carrying this TCR beta chain was detected a few times. Antigen specificity is unknown. This specimen comes from a study of identical twins. Template switching added a universal primer site; cDNA carried unique molecular identifiers. From the 5' RACE reads, TCRdb called clonotypes with MiXCR, one entry per CDR3 protein. The sample lists roughly 1.6 million distinct CDR3 sequences, around 33% occurring once. General study findings and limits: Beta out-of-frame sequences displayed a weaker excess of sharing between twins. Out-of-frame alpha sequences common to twins were enriched for low generation probability. Conclusions relied on cross-sectional statistical analysis, not following the same donors.

The TCR sequence derives from a newborn girl in good health. Sequencing was done on a sample of cord blood.

CDR3 residues: CASSLESGIVGTDTQYF. CDR3 DNA sequence: TGTGCCAGCAGCTTAGAGTCCGGGATAGTCGGCACAGATACGCAGTATTTT. The chain couples TRBV7-8 to TRBJ2-3; tentatively, D is TRBD2 (5 bases). The CDR3 has 17 residues. Germline-derived CDR1 and CDR2 are SGHVS and FQNEAQ. V dropped 1 base and J dropped 1 base, with 15 bases sitting between them.